These 14 T cell receptor beta chains came from one sample sequenced in a study of T cells in Graves' hyperthyroidism and ophthalmopathy. Amplification targeted TCR beta CDR3 regions from RNA transcripts. First-round RT-PCR targeting the TCR CDR3 was performed with the HTBI primer set. TCRdb fed the multiplex PCR reads into MiXCR, producing one record per CDR3 protein. The sample has more than 500,000 distinct CDR3 sequences, around 15% seen once. The sample comprised blood. The receptors were sampled from a woman in her thirties with Graves' hyperthyroidism.

This clonotype was picked up a small number of times. This rearrangement joins TRBV2 to TRBJ1-5; a weak D match, TRBD1 (5 bases). Germline loops: CDR1 SNHLY, CDR2 FYNNEI. The CDR3 sequence is 14 residues long. Trimming stripped 6 bases from V and 4 bases from J, with 13 bases between. The CDR3 nucleotides are TGTGCCAGCAGGGGCAGGGCCGAAAATCAGCCCCAGCATTTT. This codes for CASRGRAENQPQHF.

This rearrangement joins TRBV27 to TRBJ2-7; a possible D gene is TRBD2 (6 bases). The V end was cut by 5 bases, the J end by 3 bases, with 17 bases between. This CDR3 has 15 residues. Germline V gene sequence: CDR1 MNHEY, CDR2 SMNVEV (reference sequence). CDR3 nucleotide sequence: TGTGCCAGCAGTCATACCCCGGGGAGGCTCTACGAGCAGTACTTC. Translation gives CASSHTPGRLYEQYF.

This clonotype was detected ten times or more. This chain connects TRBV20-1 to TRBJ2-7; D perhaps matches TRBD1 (6 bases). CDR1 and CDR2 (germline): DFQATT, SNEGSKA (reference sequence). The CDR3 runs to 13 residues. V gave up 5 bases and J gave up 6 bases, with 17 bases separating them. In DNA form, the CDR3 reads TGCAGTGCTTCCGACAGGTGGAGGACCGAGCAGTACTTC. Translated: CSASDRWRTEQYF.

The chain carries TRBV5-6 and TRBJ1-4; 10 bases match TRBD1. The germline V gene encodes CDR1 SGHDT and CDR2 YYEEEE. The V gene end was trimmed by 4 bases and the J gene end by 9 bases; junction bases not matched to a gene: 6. This CDR3 has 14 amino acids. CDR3 DNA sequence: TGTGCCAGCAGCAGGGGACAGGGGTCGAAAAAACTGTTTTTT. Translation: CASSRGQGSKKLFF.

The chain carries TRBV7-9 and TRBJ1-1, with 7 bases identical to TRBD1. The trim removed 0 bases at V and 0 bases at J, leaving 4 bases unmatched. The CDR3 covers 16 residues. The germline V gene encodes CDR1 SEHNR and CDR2 FQNEAQ (reference sequence). The CDR3 sequence is CASSLAGGQMNTEAFF. In DNA form, the CDR3 reads TGTGCCAGCAGCTTAGCCGGGGGACAGATGAACACTGAAGCTTTCTTT.

This clonotype was counted only a few times. This sequence joins TRBV4-1 and TRBJ1-1, with TRBD1 matching over 7 bases. The germline CDR1 and CDR2 sequences are MGHRA and YSYEKL. Germline trimming cut 2 bases from V and 9 bases from J; bases unmatched to any gene: 9. The CDR3 has 14 amino acids. CDR3 DNA: TGCGCCAGCAGCCAACTGAGGGGGCTAAGTAAAGCTTTCTTT. This gives the protein CASSQLRGLSKAFF.

This clonotype was seen at least ten times. The V call is TRBV12-3 or TRBV12-4, the J call TRBJ2-5, with D hard to call. The CDR3 contains 10 residues. V was pared by 8 bases and J by 14 bases, with 15 bases between. In DNA, the CDR3 is TGTGCCAGCCGCCAAGGGCGTAGATACTTC. Protein: CASRQGRRYF.

This clonotype showed up many times. The chain uses TRBV28 and TRBJ1-1; no firm D call. CDR1 MDHEN and CDR2 SYDVKM come from the germline V gene. V was shortened by 4 bases and J by 7 bases, with 10 bases between the two germline ends. This CDR3 is 12 amino acids long. CDR3 nucleotides: TGTGCCAGCAGTTCCCCTGTCCGTGAAGCTTTCTTT. Amino acids: CASSSPVREAFF.

On this clonotype itself: A much larger clone differs from this one at a single base, so this may be a read error. The V call is TRBV28, the J call TRBJ2-7; D may be TRBD1 (6 bases). V was trimmed by 2 bases and J by 5 bases, leaving 13 bases between them. The length of the CDR3 is 14 residues. The germline V gene has CDR1 MDHEN and CDR2 SYDVKM. The CDR3 DNA sequence: TGTGCCAGCAGTTTACGGACAGAAGTAAACGAGCAGTACTTC. It specifies CASSLRTEVNEQYF. Full variable domain (missing parts from reference TRBV28 and TRBJ2-7): DVKVTQSSRYLVKRTGEKVFLECVQDMDHENMFWYRQDPGLGLRLIYFSYDVKMKEKGDIPEGYSVSREKKERFSLILESASTNQTSMYLCASSLRTEVNEQYFGPGTRLTVT.

Worth noting for this clonotype: A read error may produce the germline difference seen at one junction end. The chain links TRBV11-1 to TRBJ2-1; D may be TRBD1 (6 bases). The CDR3 covers 16 residues. Per germline, CDR1 SGHAT and CDR2 FQDESV (reference sequence). The CDR3 is CASSTGQTTVNNEQFF. CDR3 nucleotide sequence: TGCGCCAGCAGCACCGGACAGACCACGGTAAACAATGAGCAGTTCTTC.

This chain uses TRBV12-3 or TRBV12-4 with TRBJ2-7; D remains ambiguous. Trimming took off 3 bases at V and 0 bases at J, with 18 bases between the two ends. The CDR3 loop spans 17 amino acids. The DNA of the CDR3 is TGTGCCAGCAGTTTTGAGTTTGTGGAGCAAATCTCCTACGAGCAGTACTTC. Protein sequence: CASSFEFVEQISYEQYF.

CDR3 protein: CASSPSGAREKLFF. CDR3 DNA sequence: TGTGCCAGCAGCCCATCGGGGGCGAGGGAAAAACTGTTTTTT. The gene calls are TRBV7-8 and TRBJ1-4; D is possibly TRBD1 (6 bases). V was shortened by 5 bases and J by 8 bases, with 15 bases between the two germline ends. Per germline, CDR1 SGHVS and CDR2 FQNEAQ. CDR3 length: 14 amino acids.

This clonotype was observed at least ten times. The J gene is TRBJ2-7, the V gene TRBV27; 8 nucleotides match TRBD1. The CDR3 consists of 15 residues. J lost 6 bases, V lost 8 bases, and 15 bases had no gene match. Looked up from germline, CDR1 is MNHEY and CDR2 is SMNVEV (reference sequence). The CDR3 sequence: CASRSAGTGPREQYF. The CDR3, as DNA: TGTGCCAGCCGCTCTGCCGGGACAGGCCCACGCGAGCAGTACTTC.

This clonotype was counted at least ten times. The chain couples TRBV6-1 to TRBJ1-1; maybe TRBD1 (5 bases). The ends were cut back, 5 bases at V and 10 bases at J, with 17 bases in the middle. CDR1 and CDR2 (germline): MNHNS, SASEGT. This CDR3 is built from 13 residues. CDR3 in amino acids: CASSPPEGLRAFF. DNA for the CDR3: TGTGCCAGCAGTCCGCCGGAGGGGTTGAGAGCTTTCTTT.